This record concerns one T cell receptor (beta chain) sequence. Its antigen is undetermined. V was clipped by 6 bases and J by 5 bases; unmatched bases: 9. The CDR3 is 16 amino acids. The germline V gene has CDR1 LNHDA and CDR2 SQIVND (reference sequence). Data came from immunoSEQ multiplex PCR; TCRdb stores just in-frame clones and leaves some out. The sample lists hundreds of thousands of clones, around 89% occurring once. Treatment indicated: 19 received Ad26.COV2.S at low or high dose, single or two shots; a few received placebo; per-sample allocation not given. Day 63 following the first vaccine or placebo injection was when the samples were taken. These data originate in a study of Ad26.COV2.S vaccination and SARS-CoV-2 variants. In the study overall: Recipients of Ad26.COV2.S got it intramuscularly, once or twice 56 days apart.

General study findings and limits: People given the vaccine had a wider spike-specific TCR breadth than placebo recipients did.

This clonotype originated in a person aged 18-60 years who received the Ad26.COV2.S COVID-19 vaccine or a placebo. This sample comprised peripheral blood, obtained in a trial of Ad26.COV2.S vaccine versus placebo. This rearrangement joins TRBV19 to TRBJ1-5; 11 nucleotides agree with TRBD1. The CDR3 protein is CASSRTGGKRDQPQHF. In DNA, the CDR3 is TGTGCCAGTAGCAGGACAGGGGGCAAAAGGGATCAGCCCCAGCATTTT.